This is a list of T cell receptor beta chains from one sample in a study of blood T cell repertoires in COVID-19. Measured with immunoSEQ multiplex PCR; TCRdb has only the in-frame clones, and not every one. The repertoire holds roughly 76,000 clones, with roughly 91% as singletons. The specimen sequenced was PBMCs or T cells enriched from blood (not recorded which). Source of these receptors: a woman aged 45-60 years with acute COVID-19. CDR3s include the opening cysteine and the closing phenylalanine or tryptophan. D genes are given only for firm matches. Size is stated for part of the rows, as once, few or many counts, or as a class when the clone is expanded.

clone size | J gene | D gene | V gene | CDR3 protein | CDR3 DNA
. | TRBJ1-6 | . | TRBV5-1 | CASSLDADTGNNSPLHF | TGCGCCAGCAGCTTGGACGCAGACACCGGGAATAATTCACCCCTCCACTTT
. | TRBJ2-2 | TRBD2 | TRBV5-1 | CASSFRLAGEAGELFF | TGCGCCAGCAGCTTCCGACTAGCGGGAGAGGCCGGGGAGCTGTTTTTT
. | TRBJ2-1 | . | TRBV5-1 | CASSLVGIQINNEQFF | TGCGCCAGCAGCTTGGTTGGAATACAGATAAACAATGAGCAGTTCTTC
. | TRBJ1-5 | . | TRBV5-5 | CASTPRRTVYSNQPQHF | TGTGCCAGCACCCCCCGGAGGACAGTCTACAGCAATCAGCCCCAGCATTTT
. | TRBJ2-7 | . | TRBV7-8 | CASSTGDFSSYEQYF | TGTGCCAGCAGCACCGGGGACTTTTCCTCCTACGAGCAGTACTTC
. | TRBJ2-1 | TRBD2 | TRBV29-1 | CSVEDRGGSTYNEQFF | TGCAGCGTTGAAGATCGAGGCGGGAGCACCTACAATGAGCAGTTCTTC
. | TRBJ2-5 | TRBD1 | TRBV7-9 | CASSPGQGRETQYF | TGTGCCAGCAGCCCTGGACAGGGGAGAGAGACCCAGTACTTC
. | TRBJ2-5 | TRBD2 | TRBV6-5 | CASSWSLAGAQETQYF | TGTGCCAGCAGTTGGTCTTTAGCGGGAGCCCAAGAGACCCAGTACTTC
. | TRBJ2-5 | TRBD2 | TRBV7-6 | CASSFQAGGQAAETQYF | TGTGCCAGCAGCTTTCAAGCGGGAGGGCAAGCTGCGGAGACCCAGTACTTC
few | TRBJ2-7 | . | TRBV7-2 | CASSLQGRQTYEQYF | TGTGCCAGCAGCTTACAGGGGCGTCAAACCTACGAGCAGTACTTC
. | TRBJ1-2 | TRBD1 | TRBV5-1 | CASSLGQGFYGYTF | TGCGCCAGCAGCTTAGGACAGGGTTTCTATGGCTACACCTTC
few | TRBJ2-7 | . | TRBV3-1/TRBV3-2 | CASSQDGIYEQYF | TGTGCCAGCAGCCAGGACGGGATCTACGAGCAGTACTTC
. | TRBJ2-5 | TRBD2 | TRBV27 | CASRSGQGGETQYF | TGTGCCAGCAGAAGCGGGCAGGGAGGGGAGACCCAGTACTTC
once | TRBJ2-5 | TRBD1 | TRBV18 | CASSPRTGVQETQYF | TGTGCCAGCTCACCAAGGACAGGGGTGCAAGAGACCCAGTACTTC
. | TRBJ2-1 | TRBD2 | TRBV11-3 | CASSTGLAADNEQFF | TGTGCCAGCAGTACCGGACTAGCGGCCGACAATGAGCAGTTCTTC
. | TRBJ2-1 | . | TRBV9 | CASSVGEWGRQGEQFF | TGTGCCAGCAGCGTAGGGGAATGGGGTCGCCAGGGAGAGCAGTTCTTC
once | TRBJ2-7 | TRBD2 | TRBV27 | CASSPFSRESPYEQYF | TGTGCCAGCAGCCCCTTTTCGCGGGAGAGTCCCTACGAGCAGTACTTC
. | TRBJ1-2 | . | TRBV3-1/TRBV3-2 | CASSPTSSLNYGYTF | TGTGCCAGCAGCCCCACCTCCTCCCTAAACTATGGCTACACCTTC
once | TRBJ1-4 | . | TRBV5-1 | CASFVGPTNEKLFF | TGCGCCAGTTTTGTGGGGCCCACGAATGAAAAACTGTTTTTT
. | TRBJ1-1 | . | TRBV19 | CASSITGHQAFF | TGTGCCAGTAGTATCACAGGACATCAAGCTTTCTTT
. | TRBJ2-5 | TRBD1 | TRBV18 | CASSPDGTGEETQYF | TGTGCCAGCTCACCAGACGGGACAGGGGAAGAGACCCAGTACTTC
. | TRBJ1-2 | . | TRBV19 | CASSIVWRGELYGYTF | TGTGCCAGTAGTATAGTTTGGCGGGGCGAACTCTATGGCTACACCTTC
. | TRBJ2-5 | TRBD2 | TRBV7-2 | CASSPHLAGGQETQYF | TGTGCCAGCAGCCCCCACCTAGCGGGAGGGCAAGAGACCCAGTACTTC
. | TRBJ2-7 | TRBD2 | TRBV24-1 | CATGGSLSDEQYF | TGTGCCACCGGCGGGAGTTTGTCGGACGAGCAGTACTTC
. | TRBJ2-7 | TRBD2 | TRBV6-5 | CASSYWAGGGYEQYF | TGTGCCAGCAGTTACTGGGCGGGAGGGGGCTACGAGCAGTACTTC
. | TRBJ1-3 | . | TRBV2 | CASRERAGNTIYF | TGTGCCAGCAGGGAACGGGCTGGAAACACCATATATTTT